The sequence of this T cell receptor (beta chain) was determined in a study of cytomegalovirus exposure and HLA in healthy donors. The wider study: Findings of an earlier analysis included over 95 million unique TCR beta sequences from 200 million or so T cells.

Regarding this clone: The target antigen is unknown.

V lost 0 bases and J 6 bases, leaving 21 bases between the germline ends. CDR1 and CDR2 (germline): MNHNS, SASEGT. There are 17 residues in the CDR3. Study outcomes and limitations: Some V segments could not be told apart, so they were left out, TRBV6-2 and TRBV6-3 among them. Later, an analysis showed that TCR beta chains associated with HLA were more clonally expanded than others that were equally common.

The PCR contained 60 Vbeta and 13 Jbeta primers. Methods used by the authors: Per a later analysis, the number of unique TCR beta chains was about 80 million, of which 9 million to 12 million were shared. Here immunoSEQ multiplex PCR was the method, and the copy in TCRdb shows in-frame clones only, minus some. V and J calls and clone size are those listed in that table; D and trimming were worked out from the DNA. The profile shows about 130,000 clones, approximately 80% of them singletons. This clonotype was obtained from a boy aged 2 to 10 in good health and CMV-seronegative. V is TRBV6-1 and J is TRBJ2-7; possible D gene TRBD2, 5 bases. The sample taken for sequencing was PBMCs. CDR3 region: CASSEAVGVGVEAEQYF. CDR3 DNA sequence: TGTGCCAGCAGTGAAGCGGTCGGGGTTGGGGTGGAAGCCGAGCAGTACTTC.